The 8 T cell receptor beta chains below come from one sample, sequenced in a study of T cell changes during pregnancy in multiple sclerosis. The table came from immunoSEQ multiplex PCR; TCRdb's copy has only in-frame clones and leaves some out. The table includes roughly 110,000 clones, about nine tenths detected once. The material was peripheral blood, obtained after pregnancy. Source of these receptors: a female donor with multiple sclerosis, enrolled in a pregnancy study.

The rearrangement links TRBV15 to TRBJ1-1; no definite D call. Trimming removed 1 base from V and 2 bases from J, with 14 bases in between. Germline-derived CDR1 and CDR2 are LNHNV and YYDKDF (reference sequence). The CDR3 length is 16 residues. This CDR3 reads CATSRGNSHLNTEAFF. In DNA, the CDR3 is TGTGCCACCAGCAGAGGGAACAGCCATCTCAACACTGAAGCTTTCTTT.

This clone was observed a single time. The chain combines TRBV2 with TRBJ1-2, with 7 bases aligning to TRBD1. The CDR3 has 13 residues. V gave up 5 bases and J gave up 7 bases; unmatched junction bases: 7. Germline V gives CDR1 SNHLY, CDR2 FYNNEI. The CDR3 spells CASSREGAGGYTF. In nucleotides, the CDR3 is TGTGCCAGCAGTCGTGAGGGGGCAGGTGGCTACACCTTC.

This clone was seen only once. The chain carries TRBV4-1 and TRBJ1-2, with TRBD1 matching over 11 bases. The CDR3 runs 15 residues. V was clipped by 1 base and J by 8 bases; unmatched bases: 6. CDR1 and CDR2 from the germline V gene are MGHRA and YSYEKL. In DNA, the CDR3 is TGCGCCAGCAGCCAAGGGACAGGGGGCGCGGGGGGCTACACCTTC. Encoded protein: CASSQGTGGAGGYTF.

CDR3 DNA: TGTGCCAGCAGATATCCGGGGGTGACCTACGAGCAGTACTTC. It yields the protein CASRYPGVTYEQYF. This chain connects TRBV2 to TRBJ2-7, with D perhaps matching TRBD2 (6 bases). V was pared by 6 bases and J by 2 bases, with 14 bases between. The length of the CDR3 is 14 residues. Germline lookup yields CDR1 SNHLY and CDR2 FYNNEI.

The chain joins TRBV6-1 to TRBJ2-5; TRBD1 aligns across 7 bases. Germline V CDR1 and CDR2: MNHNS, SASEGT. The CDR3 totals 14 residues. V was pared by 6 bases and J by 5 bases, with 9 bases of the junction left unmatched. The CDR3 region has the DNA TGTGCCAGCAGAGGTAGACAGGGTTGGGAGACCCAGTACTTC. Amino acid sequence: CASRGRQGWETQYF.

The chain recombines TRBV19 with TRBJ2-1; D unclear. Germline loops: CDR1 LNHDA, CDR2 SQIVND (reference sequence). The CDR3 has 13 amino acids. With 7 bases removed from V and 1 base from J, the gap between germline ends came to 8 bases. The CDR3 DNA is TGTGCCAGTAAACGCGAATCCTACAATGAGCAGTTCTTC. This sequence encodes CASKRESYNEQFF.

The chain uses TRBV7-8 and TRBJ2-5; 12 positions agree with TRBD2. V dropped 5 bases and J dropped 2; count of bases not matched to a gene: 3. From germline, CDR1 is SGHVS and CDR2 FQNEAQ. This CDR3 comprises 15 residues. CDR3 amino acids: CASSGTSGLQETQYF. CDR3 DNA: TGTGCCAGCAGCGGGACTAGCGGGTTACAAGAGACCCAGTACTTC.

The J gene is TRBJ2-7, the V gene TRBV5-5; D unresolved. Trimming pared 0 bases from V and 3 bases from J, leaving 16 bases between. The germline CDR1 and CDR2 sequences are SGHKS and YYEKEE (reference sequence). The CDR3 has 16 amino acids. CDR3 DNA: TGTGCCAGCAGCTTGGCCCCAGTAACCGATTACTACGAGCAGTACTTC. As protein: CASSLAPVTDYYEQYF. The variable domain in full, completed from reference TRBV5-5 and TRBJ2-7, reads DAGVTQSPTHLIKTRGQQVTLRCSPISGHKSVSWYQQVLGQGPQFIFQYYEKEERGRGNFPDRFSARQFPNYSSELNVNALLLGDSALYLCASSLAPVTDYYEQYFGPGTRLTVT.